This TCR beta chain was observed in a study of Graves' ophthalmopathy and Graves' hyperthyroidism. Study background: Untreated patients at initial diagnosis provided peripheral blood.

A duration under 3 months, NOSPECS ≥4, CAS ≥3 and moderate-to-severe activity characterized the donors with ophthalmopathy. Fresh peripheral blood (approximately 9.5 ml) yielded the PBMCs. TCR beta CDR3 regions were amplified from RNA transcripts. A first-round RT-PCR used HTBI primers, followed by a second-round multiplex PCR. TCRdb re-called the multiplex PCR reads with MiXCR, one entry per CDR3 protein. The sample gives 600,000 to 700,000 distinct CDR3 sequences, about two fifths of which show up once; roughly 3% is in the top ten. This CDR3 is built from 16 residues. Germline lookup yields CDR1 SGHRS and CDR2 YFSETQ. The V and J ends lost 4 bases and 4 bases, in that order; junction bases with no gene match: 8.

The sequence derives from an adult man with Graves' ophthalmopathy. The chain has TRBV5-1 and TRBJ1-3; 10 bases map to TRBD1. Material: peripheral blood. The chain's CDR3 is CASSLGTGVGGNTIYF. CDR3 coding DNA: TGCGCCAGCAGCCTCGGGACAGGGGTCGGCGGAAACACCATATATTTT.